Following are 9 T cell receptor beta chains from one sample sequenced in a study of cytomegalovirus exposure and HLA in healthy donors. Method: immunoSEQ multiplex PCR; TCRdb's copy keeps in-frame clones and lacks some. Altogether nearly 200,000 clones are present, roughly 88% being singletons, with the ten largest covering around an eighth. The specimen was PBMCs. These receptors were taken from a woman aged 25 to 39 in good health and CMV-seropositive.

The V and J genes are TRBV30 and TRBJ2-3; D ambiguous. The ends were cut back, 8 bases at V and 4 bases at J, with 7 bases in the middle. The length of the CDR3 is 10 residues. Germline V gene lookup returns CDR1 GTSNPN and CDR2 SVGIG (reference sequence). CDR3 DNA: TGTGCCGCCTACTCAGATACGCAGTATTTT. As protein: CAAYSDTQYF.

The V call is TRBV10-2, the J call TRBJ2-7; 10 bases match TRBD2. CDR3 length: 15 residues. V trimming: 6 bases; J trimming: 7 bases; junction bases outside the gene matches: 12. In germline, CDR1 is WSHSY, CDR2 SAAADI. The DNA for the CDR3 is TGCGCCAGCAGAGATAGCGGGAGGCTTTCGGAAGAGCAGTACTTC. This translates into CASRDSGRLSEEQYF.

The chain carries TRBV4-1 and TRBJ2-5; TRBD2 matches 8 bases. After removal of 4 bases from V and 3 bases from J, the junction contained 10 bases not matched to a gene. The CDR3 totals 16 residues. The germline V gene has CDR1 MGHRA and CDR2 YSYEKL. The CDR3 DNA is TGCGCCAGCAGCCTAGCCGTCCTAGCGGGCGAAGAGACCCAGTACTTC. Its protein product is CASSLAVLAGEETQYF.

The sample holds many counts of this clone. For the CDR3, the DNA is TGTGCCAGCAGCAATCGACTAGCGGGAGCTAACGGGGAGCTGTTTTTT. The encoded protein is CASSNRLAGANGELFF. The V call is TRBV7-2, the J call TRBJ2-2, with 12 bases lining up with TRBD2. The CDR3 is 16 amino acids. The junction had 8 bases not matched to a gene; V was cut back by 5 bases and J by 7 bases. The germline gives CDR1 SGHTA, CDR2 FQGNSA.

The genes are TRBV6-5 and TRBJ2-1; 9 bases are a match to TRBD1. Looked up from germline, CDR1 is MNHEY and CDR2 is SVGAGI. Trimming cost V 3 bases and J 4 bases; bases outside gene matches: 7. This CDR3 has 16 residues. The chain's CDR3 is CASSYTQGAKYNEQFF. The CDR3 nucleotides are TGTGCCAGCAGTTATACACAGGGGGCGAAATACAATGAGCAGTTCTTC.

The rearrangement uses TRBV6-1 and TRBJ2-3, with D unresolved. The CDR3 totals 13 residues. Germline-derived CDR1 and CDR2 are MNHNS and SASEGT. Trimming took 6 bases from V and 5 from J, leaving 12 bases between them. CDR3: CASRFSRGDTQYF. CDR3 DNA sequence: TGTGCCAGCAGGTTTTCCCGAGGAGATACGCAGTATTTT.

This clone occurred once. The J gene is TRBJ2-1, the V gene TRBV2; TRBD2 aligns across 10 bases. CDR3 size: 15 residues. V shed 6 bases and J 4 bases; nucleotides not matched to a gene: 6. Germline values: CDR1 SNHLY, CDR2 FYNNEI. DNA for the CDR3: TGTGCCAGCAGACTTACTAGCGGGGCTTACAATGAGCAGTTCTTC. It is translated as CASRLTSGAYNEQFF.

This clone was found once. The chain employs TRBV6-6 and TRBJ1-3; D is undetermined. The V gene's germline CDR1 is MNHNY and CDR2 SVGAGI (reference sequence). Between the trimmed V and J ends, which lost 7 bases and 0 bases, there was a span of 13 bases. The CDR3 covers 15 residues. CDR3 region: CASTDTPDSGNTIYF. The DNA of the CDR3 is TGTGCCAGCACCGACACGCCGGACTCTGGAAACACCATATATTTT.

This chain joins TRBV14 and TRBJ2-1; TRBD1 matches at 9 bases. Germline CDR1 reads SGHDN; CDR2 reads FVKESK. V shed 4 bases, J shed 8 bases, and the junction held 9 bases outside the gene matches. The length of the CDR3 is 15 residues. The CDR3 loop reads CASSRNLGQGDEQFF. In DNA, the CDR3 is TGTGCCAGCAGCCGAAATCTGGGACAGGGCGATGAGCAGTTCTTC.